The 30 T cell receptor beta chains in this list originate from one sample, sequenced in a study of CD8 T cells in Susac syndrome. RNA, at about 0.45 to 1 ug, was reverse transcribed with random hexamers. TCRdb re-analysed the immunoSEQ multiplex PCR reads in MiXCR, keeping a single row per CDR3 protein. Altogether about 430,000 distinct CDR3 sequences are present, approximately 85% being singletons, with the ten largest covering approximately 0.12%. Sequenced input: CD8+ T cells from PBMCs. The receptors come from a human donor with multiple sclerosis.

This clonotype was recorded only once. V and J are TRBV13 and TRBJ2-5; D remains unclear. Looked up from germline, CDR1 is PRHDT and CDR2 is FYEKMQ (reference sequence). Trimming pared 0 bases from V and 10 bases from J, leaving 6 bases between. The CDR3 spans 11 residues. CDR3 DNA sequence: TGTGCCAGCAGCTTAGGCCTGGGCCAGTACTTC. Its translation is CASSLGLGQYF.

The chain is built from TRBV27 and TRBJ1-1; D call uncertain. Deletions cut 6 bases from V and 4 bases from J, with 15 bases between. Per germline, CDR1 MNHEY and CDR2 SMNVEV (reference sequence). This CDR3 contains 14 residues. CDR3 in DNA: TGTGCCAGCAGAACCCACGGACGCCCCACTGAAGCTTTCTTT. It encodes CASRTHGRPTEAFF.

CDR3 in amino acids: CASSNRDRDPTDTQYF. For the CDR3, the DNA is TGTGCCAGCAGCAACCGGGACAGAGATCCCACAGATACGCAGTATTTT. The chain joins TRBV11-3 to TRBJ2-3; 7 bases line up with TRBD1. V dropped 5 bases and J dropped 2; count of bases not matched to a gene: 10. The CDR3 covers 16 residues. The V gene's germline CDR1 is SGHNT and CDR2 YENEEA.

The chain recombines TRBV27 with TRBJ2-2; D call uncertain. V dropped 0 bases and J dropped 3 bases, with 8 bases sitting between them. Germline CDR1 and CDR2: MNHEY and SMNVEV (reference sequence). This CDR3 comprises 15 residues. The CDR3 region is CASSLSLGYTGELFF. The CDR3 region has the DNA TGTGCCAGCAGTTTATCGCTAGGGTACACCGGGGAGCTGTTTTTT.

The chain uses TRBV11-2 and TRBJ2-7; unclear D gene. With 0 bases removed from V and 2 bases from J, the gap between germline ends came to 8 bases. Germline CDR1 and CDR2: SGHAT and FQNNGV. This CDR3 spans 14 amino acids. CDR3 amino acids: CASSLDIAAYEQYF. CDR3 nucleotide sequence: TGTGCCAGCAGCTTAGATATCGCGGCCTACGAGCAGTACTTC.

V and J are TRBV24-1 and TRBJ2-5; TRBD1 agrees at 8 bases. The germline V gene encodes CDR1 KGHDR and CDR2 SFDVKD. The CDR3 length is 15 residues. Germline trimming cut 2 bases from V and 3 bases from J; bases unmatched to any gene: 4. The CDR3 protein is CATSDWTGSEETQYF. As DNA, the CDR3 is TGTGCCACCAGTGATTGGACAGGGTCTGAAGAGACCCAGTACTTC.

The J gene is TRBJ2-6, the V gene TRBV7-9, with 10 bases lining up with TRBD1. CDR3 length: 18 residues. Germline trimming cut 1 base from V and 0 bases from J; bases unmatched to any gene: 3. Germline assignment: CDR1 SEHNR and CDR2 FQNEAQ (reference sequence). The CDR3 DNA follows: TGTGCCAGCAGCTTAGGGGACAGGGGATTCTCTGGGGCCAACGTCCTGACTTTC. Its translation: CASSLGDRGFSGANVLTF.

The chain couples TRBV20-1 to TRBJ2-3; D may be TRBD1 (6 bases). The CDR3 sequence is 16 residues long. CDR1 and CDR2 (germline): DFQATT, SNEGSKA (reference sequence). V was cut by 3 bases and J by 0 bases, with 16 bases left in between. The CDR3 spells CSASGNREFSTDTQYF. The CDR3 DNA reads as TGCAGTGCTAGTGGGAACAGGGAATTTAGCACAGATACGCAGTATTTT.

The rearrangement uses TRBV4-1 and TRBJ2-1, with a weak D call TRBD1 (5 bases). Trimming shortened V by 1 base and J by 4 bases, and 11 bases separated the two germline ends. The germline V gene has CDR1 MGHRA and CDR2 YSYEKL. The CDR3 loop spans 15 amino acids. This CDR3 reads CASSQASTEYNEQFF. The CDR3 nucleotides are TGCGCCAGCAGCCAAGCTTCGACAGAGTACAATGAGCAGTTCTTC.

This clonotype was recorded once. The chain couples TRBV10-3 to TRBJ2-7; the D is unclear. The CDR3 covers 13 residues. Germline-derived CDR1 and CDR2 are ENHRY and SYGVKD. V lost 4 bases and J 2 bases, leaving 9 bases between the germline ends. CDR3 region: CAISATETYEQYF. CDR3 coding DNA: TGTGCCATCAGTGCCACGGAAACCTACGAGCAGTACTTC.

V is TRBV28 and J is TRBJ2-1, with 7 nucleotides matching TRBD1. CDR3 size: 11 residues. CDR1 MDHEN and CDR2 SYDVKM come from the germline V gene. Trimming removed 5 bases from V and 15 bases from J; junction bases left unmatched: 7. The CDR3 loop reads CASSLRQGSFF. The CDR3 bases are TGTGCCAGCAGTCTGAGACAGGGCTCGTTCTTC.

V and J are TRBV27 and TRBJ2-1; D gene unclear. This CDR3 has 16 residues. The ends were cut back, 2 bases at V and 4 bases at J, with 15 bases in the middle. In germline, CDR1 is MNHEY, CDR2 SMNVEV (reference sequence). CDR3 residues: CASSLTDWAFYNEQFF. The DNA for the CDR3 is TGTGCCAGCAGTTTAACAGACTGGGCCTTTTACAATGAGCAGTTCTTC.

DNA of the CDR3: TGTGCCTGGAGGGGTTACGGTGAAAAACTGTTTTTT. It specifies CAWRGYGEKLFF. This sequence joins TRBV30 and TRBJ1-4; D is unresolved. This CDR3 contains 12 residues. Trimming removed 3 bases from V and 7 bases from J, with 9 bases in between. CDR1 GTSNPN and CDR2 SVGIG come from the germline V gene (reference sequence).

Here the CDR3 reads CAISESTGSRTDTQYF. The DNA for the CDR3 is TGTGCCATCAGTGAGTCGACAGGGAGTAGGACAGATACGCAGTATTTT. This chain joins TRBV10-3 and TRBJ2-3; TRBD1 aligns across 7 bases. The CDR3 has 16 residues. CDR1 ENHRY and CDR2 SYGVKD come from the germline V gene. The J segment lost 3 bases and the V segment lost 0 bases, leaving 6 bases of the junction unmatched.

CDR3 sequence: CAWSVGWGETQYF. CDR3 DNA sequence: TGTGCCTGGAGTGTCGGTTGGGGAGAGACCCAGTACTTC. The chain uses TRBV30 and TRBJ2-5; no firm D call. This CDR3 comprises 13 residues. V was trimmed by 0 bases and J by 4 bases, leaving 9 bases between them. Germline V gene data show CDR1 as GTSNPN and CDR2 as SVGIG (reference sequence).

The chain uses TRBV27 and TRBJ2-7, with D perhaps TRBD1 (5 bases). Germline values: CDR1 MNHEY, CDR2 SMNVEV (reference sequence). CDR3 length: 13 amino acids. V shed 9 bases and J shed 0 bases, with 12 bases lying between them. CDR3 sequence (DNA): TGTGCCAGTGCAGGGTACGACTCCTACGAGCAGTACTTC. It codes for CASAGYDSYEQYF.

The chain recombines TRBV30 with TRBJ1-1, with D possibly being TRBD1 (6 bases). CDR3 size: 16 residues. Looked up from germline, CDR1 is GTSNPN and CDR2 is SVGIG (reference sequence). V lost 0 bases and J lost 7, with 21 bases in between. The CDR3 DNA reads TGTGCCTGGAGTGTACCCCAAGACAGGCTCAGGGTTGAAGCTTTCTTT. This gives the protein CAWSVPQDRLRVEAFF. The full variable domain, with the rest looked up from reference TRBV30 and TRBJ1-1, is SQTIHQWPATLVQPVGSPLSLECTVEGTSNPNLYWYRQAAGRGLQLLFYSVGIGQISSEVPQNLSASRPQDRQFILSSKKLLLSDSGFYLCAWSVPQDRLRVEAFFGQGTRLTVV.

As DNA, the CDR3 is TGCGCCAGCAGCCACGTAGGTTGGGGCCAAGAGACCCAGTACTTC. Translated, it gives CASSHVGWGQETQYF. The chain employs TRBV4-1 and TRBJ2-5; D not certain. Per germline, CDR1 MGHRA and CDR2 YSYEKL. Deletions cut 3 bases from V and 1 base from J, with 12 bases between. This CDR3 has 15 amino acids.

The J gene is TRBJ1-2, the V gene TRBV27; 9 bases align to TRBD1. V was pared by 6 bases and J by 2 bases, with 7 bases of the junction left unmatched. Germline CDR1 MNHEY, CDR2 SMNVEV (reference sequence). The CDR3 is 15 amino acids. CDR3 region: CASSPWTGENYGYTF. The CDR3 DNA is TGTGCCAGCAGCCCCTGGACAGGGGAGAACTATGGCTACACCTTC.

The rearrangement joins TRBV13 to TRBJ1-1; D gene uncertain. This CDR3 comprises 16 residues. V lost 4 bases to trimming and J lost 1 base, with 16 bases between them. The germline V gene has CDR1 PRHDT and CDR2 FYEKMQ (reference sequence). CDR3 sequence: CASSSPLQARNTEAFF. CDR3 nucleotide sequence: TGTGCCAGCAGCTCTCCCCTGCAGGCGCGGAACACTGAAGCTTTCTTT.

This clonotype was counted only a few times. The CDR3 DNA reads TGTGCCAGCATCGTCCACAAAGAAGCTTTCTTT. Protein: CASIVHKEAFF. This chain connects TRBV6-1 to TRBJ1-1; D call uncertain. The V gene lost 7 bases and the J gene lost 8 bases, with 11 bases spanning the gap. This CDR3 is built from 11 residues. From germline, CDR1 is MNHNS and CDR2 SASEGT.

Comment on this clonotype: At one of its ends the junction is not consistent with the germline gene, which may arise from a read error. This chain links TRBV7-7 with TRBJ2-7; 9 nucleotides align to TRBD2. Per germline, CDR1 SSHAT and CDR2 FNYEAQ (reference sequence). The CDR3 totals 14 residues. The CDR3 DNA reads as TGTGCTAGCAGTCCCAGCGGGAGGTCTTACGAGCAGTACTTC. Its translation is CASSPSGRSYEQYF.

The V call is TRBV7-9, the J call TRBJ2-3; D perhaps matches TRBD2 (5 bases). Trimming shortened V by 1 base and J by 8 bases, and 10 bases separated the two germline ends. Looked up from germline, CDR1 is SEHNR and CDR2 is FQNEAQ (reference sequence). The CDR3 has 13 residues. CDR3 nucleotides: TGTGCCAGCAGCTTAGTTCGGGGATCTACGCAGTATTTT. Its protein is CASSLVRGSTQYF.

The chain links TRBV20-1 to TRBJ2-2; D unresolved. This CDR3 is built from 15 residues. The V end lost 1 base, the J end lost 0 bases, and 9 bases lay between the germline ends. CDR1 DFQATT and CDR2 SNEGSKA come from the germline V gene (reference sequence). Here the CDR3 DNA reads TGCAGTGCTAGAGCGGAGCGCGCGAACACCGGGGAGCTGTTTTTT. Translation: CSARAERANTGELFF.

The table lists this clonotype with a few counts. This sequence joins TRBV27 and TRBJ2-7, with D maybe TRBD2 (5 bases). The CDR3 has 12 residues. V was cut by 6 bases and J by 3 bases, with 9 bases left in between. Germline V CDR1 and CDR2: MNHEY, SMNVEV (reference sequence). CDR3 nucleotides: TGTGCCAGCAGCCCAGGACTCTACGAGCAGTACTTC. Translating it yields CASSPGLYEQYF.

The V and J genes are TRBV29-1 and TRBJ2-1; 11 positions agree with TRBD2. V lost 6 bases and J lost 2; bases outside the gene matches: 9. In germline, CDR1 is SQVTM, CDR2 ANQGSEA. The CDR3 extends over 16 amino acids. CDR3 loop: CSVKGLAVNTYNEQFF. In DNA form, the CDR3 reads TGCAGCGTGAAGGGACTAGCGGTTAACACCTACAATGAGCAGTTCTTC.

This clonotype occurred a few times. This sequence joins TRBV4-2 and TRBJ2-3; no clear D. Per the germline V gene, CDR1 is LGHNA and CDR2 is YNFKEQ. The CDR3 runs 15 residues. V was cut by 0 bases and J by 2 bases, with 9 bases left in between. For the CDR3, the DNA is TGTGCCAGCAGCCAAGAGTATCTAGACACAGATACGCAGTATTTT. Translated, it gives CASSQEYLDTDTQYF.

This clonotype appeared a few times. The chain carries TRBV5-1 and TRBJ1-5; weak D call: TRBD1 (5 bases). V was trimmed by 5 bases and J by 1 base, leaving 19 bases between them. Germline assignment: CDR1 SGHRS and CDR2 YFSETQ. The CDR3 covers 17 residues. The CDR3 DNA is TGCGCCAGCAGTTGGGGCGATGGTGAGGCAAGCAATCAGCCCCAGCATTTT. Protein sequence: CASSWGDGEASNQPQHF.

The chain joins TRBV15 to TRBJ2-3, with D tentatively TRBD1 or TRBD2 (5 bases each). Germline V gene lookup returns CDR1 LNHNV and CDR2 YYDKDF (reference sequence). With 3 bases removed from V and 2 bases from J, the gap between germline ends came to 24 bases. The CDR3 runs to 19 residues. CDR3 sequence: CATSSQGDSWGIFTDTQYF. CDR3 sequence (DNA): TGTGCCACCAGCAGCCAGGGAGATAGCTGGGGAATTTTCACAGATACGCAGTATTTT.

J is TRBJ2-2 and V is TRBV2, with TRBD1 as a possible D gene (5 bases). Germline V gene data show CDR1 as SNHLY and CDR2 as FYNNEI. The V end was cut by 7 bases, the J end by 6 bases, with 12 bases between. The CDR3 spans 13 residues. The CDR3 sequence is CASTSQGPGELFF. In DNA, the CDR3 is TGTGCCAGCACCTCGCAGGGTCCCGGGGAGCTGTTTTTT.